Each of the 3 T cell receptor beta chains below was sequenced from the same sample in a study of T cells after yellow fever vaccination. One entry per CDR3 protein results from TCRdb running MiXCR on the 5' RACE reads. This repertoire shows around 310,000 distinct CDR3 sequences, 3.5% to 5% found once; its top ten account for just under 20%. The material sequenced was PBMCs, taken 15 days after the yellow fever booster vaccination. These TCRs come from a young man who received the YFV17D yellow fever vaccine.

This rearrangement joins TRBV5-1 to TRBJ1-6; no clear D. Trimming left V 0 bases short and J 9 bases short, with 19 bases between. Germline V lookup: CDR1 SGHRS, CDR2 YFSETQ. The CDR3 is 17 residues long. The CDR3 nucleotides are TGCGCCAGCAGCTTGGTCTCGGGTTTGGGGATGATTTCACCCCTCCACTTT. It specifies CASSLVSGLGMISPLHF.

This clonotype occurred a few times. The chain joins TRBV27 to TRBJ2-7; the match to TRBD1 covers 9 bases. The V gene end was trimmed by 5 bases and the J gene end by 7 bases; junction bases not matched to a gene: 12. CDR1 MNHEY and CDR2 SMNVEV come from the germline V gene (reference sequence). The CDR3 is made up of 15 amino acids. The CDR3 sequence: CASSRTGGFLGEQYF. The DNA of the CDR3 is TGTGCCAGCAGTCGAACAGGGGGCTTTTTAGGGGAGCAGTACTTC.

V usage is TRBV6-4 and J usage is TRBJ2-3; maybe TRBD1 (6 bases). CDR1 is MRHNA, CDR2 SNTAGT, per germline. The CDR3 extends over 15 amino acids. With 4 bases removed from V and 2 bases from J, the gap between germline ends came to 13 bases. CDR3 sequence reads: CASSGTGSLTDTQYF. In DNA form, the CDR3 reads TGTGCCAGCAGTGGCACAGGGAGCCTCACAGATACGCAGTATTTT.